These 8 T cell receptor beta chains were all obtained from the same sample, sequenced in a study of T-cell reconstitution after alpha-beta-depleted transplantation in children. Unique molecular identifiers were incorporated during preparation of the TCRbeta library. MiXCR, run by TCRdb on the PCR reads, gives a single entry per CDR3 protein. The sample has 440,000 or so distinct CDR3 sequences, approximately 11% seen once. The sample in question was PBMCs from the stem cell graft donor, obtained from the stem cell graft. These receptors all stem from a human donor who donated a stem cell graft to a child with acute myeloid leukemia.

The V and J genes are TRBV5-1 and TRBJ2-7; 8 bases are shared with TRBD2. CDR1 is SGHRS and CDR2 is YFSETQ in the germline V gene. V gave up 0 bases and J gave up 4 bases; unmatched junction bases: 6. The CDR3 runs to 15 residues. CDR3 coding DNA: TGCGCCAGCAGCTTGGCGGTAGCGGGAACGTACGAGCAGTACTTC. This codes for CASSLAVAGTYEQYF.

The sample holds a few counts of this clonotype. The J gene is TRBJ1-2, the V gene TRBV5-1; D may be TRBD1 (6 bases). This CDR3 contains 18 residues. Germline assignment: CDR1 SGHRS and CDR2 YFSETQ. Trimming took off 2 bases at V and 1 base at J, with 21 bases between the two ends. The CDR3 region has the DNA TGCGCCAGCAGCTTAGGTCTACAGGGCTTCGGACTTAACTATGGCTACACCTTC. It is translated as CASSLGLQGFGLNYGYTF.

V gene TRBV9 combines with J gene TRBJ1-2; no reliable D call. V was trimmed by 2 bases and J by 4 bases, leaving 12 bases between them. Germline loops: CDR1 SGDLS, CDR2 YYNGEE. The CDR3 runs 14 residues. The CDR3 DNA reads as TGTGCCAGCAGCGTTCTCGGGTTGACCTATGGCTACACCTTC. Residues: CASSVLGLTYGYTF.

Comments on this clonotype: A read error may produce the germline difference seen at one junction end. The chain is built from TRBV20-1 and TRBJ2-5; TRBD2 is a possible D gene (5 bases). CDR1 is DFQATT, CDR2 SNEGSKA, per germline (reference sequence). The CDR3 covers 14 residues. CDR3 amino acids: CSARDLGLGEAQYF. The CDR3 DNA reads as TGCAGTGCTAGAGATCTAGGACTCGGAGAGGCCCAGTACTTC.

This clonotype was counted ten times or more. The chain carries TRBV24-1 and TRBJ2-1; D is undetermined. V lost 4 bases and J 5 bases, leaving 8 bases between the germline ends. CDR1 and CDR2 (germline): KGHDR, SFDVKD. The CDR3 consists of 13 residues. The CDR3 DNA is TGTGCCACCAGTGAGGTAGATGACAATGAGCAGTTCTTC. Protein: CATSEVDDNEQFF.

This clonotype was observed many times. V and J are TRBV5-1 and TRBJ2-5; maybe TRBD1 (6 bases). The V gene lost 0 bases and the J gene lost 4 bases, with 13 bases spanning the gap. CDR3 length equals 15 residues. Germline CDR1 reads SGHRS; CDR2 reads YFSETQ. The CDR3 loop is CASSLAGGMGETQYF. For the CDR3, the DNA is TGCGCCAGCAGCTTGGCTGGGGGCATGGGAGAGACCCAGTACTTC.

This rearrangement joins TRBV19 to TRBJ1-1; tentatively, D is TRBD1 (6 bases). The CDR3 extends over 13 amino acids. V was pared by 6 bases and J by 6 bases, with 14 bases between. Germline assignment: CDR1 LNHDA and CDR2 SQIVND (reference sequence). CDR3: CASRKDRQAEAFF. CDR3 bases: TGTGCCAGTAGAAAGGACCGACAGGCTGAAGCTTTCTTT.

The genes are TRBV5-1 and TRBJ2-5, with 8 bases identical to TRBD1. CDR3 size: 15 residues. Germline assignment: CDR1 SGHRS and CDR2 YFSETQ. V shed 6 bases and J 1 base; nucleotides not matched to a gene: 8. CDR3 sequence (DNA): TGCGCCAGCAAAAAGGGACAGGCGATCCAAGAGACCCAGTACTTC. Its protein is CASKKGQAIQETQYF. Full variable domain (outside the CDR3, taken from reference TRBV5-1 and TRBJ2-5): KAGVTQTPRYLIKTRGQQVTLSCSPISGHRSVSWYQQTPGQGLQFLFEYFSETQRNKGNFPGRFSGRQFSNSRSEMNVSTLELGDSALYLCASKKGQAIQETQYFGPGTRLLVL.